This is a list of T cell receptor beta chains from one sample in a study of blood T cell repertoires in COVID-19. Measured with immunoSEQ multiplex PCR; TCRdb has only the in-frame clones, and not every one. This sample has 84,000 or so clones, with 75% to 85% found just once. Sequencing used peripheral blood. The receptors were gathered from a woman between 40 and 55 years old with active or convalescent COVID-19. The conserved cysteine and the conserved F or W are not part of the CDR3 here.

TRBV28 ASSLSQGGNREQY
TRBV3-1/TRBV3-2 ASSYLAGGLIPGAV
TRBV5-6 ASSPSTGSNEKLF
TRBV19 ATRLRGSDGYT
TRBV28 ASSYSKRAPNTGELF
TRBV7-9 ASSLVEGLAAF
TRBV7-9 ASSLQVTNEQF
TRBV4-1 ASSHPDRGNEKLF
TRBV7-8 ASSLLGGSLRYQY
TRBV10-2 ATRLAGEETQY
TRBV11-2 ASSLATSLTDTQY
TRBV2 ARGGKQGPFSYEQY
TRBV7-9 ASSRYPGTSGSAGELF
TRBV27 ASSLGQGVTEQY
TRBV11-3 ASSLAGVEF
TRBV19 ASSMDRDSGNTIY
TRBV6-1 ASSEPPDSPLH
TRBV11-2 ASSRGGFSYNEQF
TRBV29-1 SVLTGYGSPLH
TRBV7-2 ASSLYRGQAPWDEQY
TRBV6-6 ASSYSSYGYT
TRBV7-2 ASSVGLGIAPLH
TRBV6-5 ASSYDGGGGKTQY
TRBV7-8 ASSLEGGVRGRTEAF
TRBV6-5 ASSGLAGGLETQY
TRBV27 ASSLQVISPLH
TRBV5-1 ASSLSGDQETQY
TRBV9 ASSVGSGRYNEQF
TRBV27 ASSRGQGFGQPQH
TRBV10-3 AISETSGTYEQY
TRBV6-1 ASSEGVGLVGNTGELF
TRBV7-9 ASSSGQGLWETQY
TRBV10-3 AITVGQPNTYNEQF
TRBV6-5 ASRAPPGQGKPQH
TRBV10-3 ATTDSKVQETQY
TRBV28 ASSSLQGGLEKLF
TRBV3-1/TRBV3-2 ASSQLPSGPYEQY
TRBV28 ASSLRGLAGIKTQY
TRBV6-6 ASSYSSYEQY
TRBV6-5 ASSYNKGGYEQY
TRBV15 ATSRGTGYVGNIQY
TRBV19 ASSIAGSPSYEQY
TRBV21-1 ASSNLPPQTTNEKLF
TRBV18 ASSPQRTGAYSYNSPLH
TRBV7-2 ASSSHREFTDTQY
TRBV25-1 ASSAPGQGAYGYT
TRBV7-8 ASSSQGQGAFSPLH
TRBV18 ASSPAAGHNSPLH
TRBV2 ASSFRLAAYEQY
TRBV7-2 ASSAYSATYEQY
TRBV4-3 ASSQDAAYNEQF
TRBV19 ASSLDRGGTEAF
TRBV27 ASSKRASGSSYNEQF
TRBV6-5 ASSYSRQGGQPQH
TRBV6-1 ASSVGHSGGGSYEQY
TRBV7-2 ASSSLRYEQY
TRBV27 ASSFLPGQGNSPLH